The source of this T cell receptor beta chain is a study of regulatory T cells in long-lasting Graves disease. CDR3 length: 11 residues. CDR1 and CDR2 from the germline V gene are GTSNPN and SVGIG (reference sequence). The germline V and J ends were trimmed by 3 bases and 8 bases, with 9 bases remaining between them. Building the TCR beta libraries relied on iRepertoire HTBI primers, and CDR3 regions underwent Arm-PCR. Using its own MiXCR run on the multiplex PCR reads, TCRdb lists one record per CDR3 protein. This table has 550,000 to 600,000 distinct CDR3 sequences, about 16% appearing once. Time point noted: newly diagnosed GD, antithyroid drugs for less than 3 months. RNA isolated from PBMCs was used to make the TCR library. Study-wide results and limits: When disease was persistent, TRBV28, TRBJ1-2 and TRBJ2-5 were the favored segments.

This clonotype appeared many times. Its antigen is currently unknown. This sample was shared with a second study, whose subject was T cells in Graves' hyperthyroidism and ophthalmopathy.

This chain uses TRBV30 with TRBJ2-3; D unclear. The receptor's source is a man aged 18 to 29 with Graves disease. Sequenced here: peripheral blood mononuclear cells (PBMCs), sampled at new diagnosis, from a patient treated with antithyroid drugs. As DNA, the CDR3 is TGTGCCTGGAGCCCGTTTCCTACGCAGTATTTT. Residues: CAWSPFPTQYF. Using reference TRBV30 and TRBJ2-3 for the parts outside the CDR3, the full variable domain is SQTIHQWPATLVQPVGSPLSLECTVEGTSNPNLYWYRQAAGRGLQLLFYSVGIGQISSEVPQNLSASRPQDRQFILSSKKLLLSDSGFYLCAWSPFPTQYFGPGTRLTVL.